Listed below are T cell receptor beta chains from one sample, sequenced in a study of T-cell reconstitution after alpha-beta-depleted transplantation in children. Using its own MiXCR run on the PCR reads, TCRdb lists one record per CDR3 protein. The profile shows 450,000 to 600,000 distinct CDR3 sequences, about 17% of them singletons. Sequencing was performed on PBMCs from the stem cell graft donor, taken from the stem cell graft. The receptor set was obtained from a human donor who donated a stem cell graft to a child with acute lymphoblastic leukemia. The CDR3 runs from the conserved cysteine through the conserved F or W. A D gene is named only where the DNA matches it firmly. Size is stated for part of the rows, as once, few or many counts, or as a class when the clone is expanded.

clone_size | d_call | j_call | v_call | cdr3_nt | cdr3_aa
NA | NA | TRBJ2-3 | TRBV29-1 | TGCAGCGTTGAACTTACAGGCACAGATACGCAGTATTTT | CSVELTGTDTQYF
NA | NA | TRBJ2-1 | TRBV7-7 | TGTGCCAGCAGCTTAGGGCTAGCTATGAGCTCCTACAATGAGCAGTTCTTC | CASSLGLAMSSYNEQFF
NA | TRBD1 | TRBJ2-7 | TRBV20-1 | TGCAGTGCACCGAAGGACAGGGGTTCAATCTACGAGCAGTACTTC | CSAPKDRGSIYEQYF
NA | NA | TRBJ2-7 | TRBV7-9 | TGTGCCAGCAGCTTTGGGTCGACGGGTTCCGAGCAGTACTTC | CASSFGSTGSEQYF
few | NA | TRBJ2-6 | TRBV5-1 | TGCGCCAGCAGCTTGGCCATCGGGGGCCCCGGCGTCCTGACTTTC | CASSLAIGGPGVLTF
NA | TRBD1 | TRBJ1-1 | TRBV29-1 | TGCAGCGCGGACAGGGATCCCACTGAAGCTTTCTTT | CSADRDPTEAFF
few | TRBD1 | TRBJ2-4 | TRBV13 | TGTGCCAGCAGCCGCCGGGACAGAAACATTCAGTACTTC | CASSRRDRNIQYF
NA | NA | TRBJ2-1 | TRBV5-4 | TGTGCCAGCAGCTTGCCGAGCCCCTACAATGAGCAGTTCTTC | CASSLPSPYNEQFF
few | TRBD1 | TRBJ2-3 | TRBV5-1 | TGCGCCAGCAGCACTTGGACTGTAGGACAGGGGGCGGATACGCAGTATTTT | CASSTWTVGQGADTQYF
few | NA | TRBJ2-1 | TRBV24-1 | TGTGCCACCAGTGATTTGCTCCGGGCCACCTACAATGAGCAGTTCTTC | CATSDLLRATYNEQFF
few | TRBD1 | TRBJ2-3 | TRBV7-2 | TGTGCCAGCAGCTTATTTGGACAGGCTGTGAGAACAGATACGCAGTATTTT | CASSLFGQAVRTDTQYF
NA | TRBD1 | TRBJ1-1 | TRBV7-3 | TGTGCCAGCAGTTCAGGCAGGGGGCTCACTGAAGCTTTCTTT | CASSSGRGLTEAFF
few | NA | TRBJ2-2 | TRBV11-3 | TGTGCCAGCAGCTTAGAAACATTATTTAACACCGGGGAGCTGTTTTTT | CASSLETLFNTGELFF
few | NA | TRBJ1-4 | TRBV5-1 | TGCGCCAGCTCCCCGGCTCTCAATGAAAAACTGTTTTTT | CASSPALNEKLFF
many | NA | TRBJ2-7 | TRBV7-6 | TGTGCCAGCAGCCCCGAGGCTGGGTACGAGCAGTACTTC | CASSPEAGYEQYF
NA | NA | TRBJ1-2 | TRBV5-1 | TGCGCCAGCAGCTTGGTGACGGTGCGGTCTGGCTACACCTTC | CASSLVTVRSGYTF
few | NA | TRBJ1-4 | TRBV7-9 | TGTGCCAGCAACTCCAGGTCGGGGGATGAAAAACTGTTTTTT | CASNSRSGDEKLFF
NA | TRBD2 | TRBJ2-1 | TRBV29-1 | TGCAGCGGCCTACTAGCGGGAGGGTCAAATGAGCAGTTCTTC | CSGLLAGGSNEQFF
few | NA | TRBJ2-1 | TRBV6-1 | TGTGCCAGCCGCCTTGAGGGAGGCATAAATGAGCAGTTCTTC | CASRLEGGINEQFF
NA | TRBD2 | TRBJ2-2 | TRBV7-6 | TGTGCCAGCAGGGCTGGGCTAGCGGTCTTTACCGGGGAGCTGTTTTTT | CASRAGLAVFTGELFF
few | NA | TRBJ2-5 | TRBV5-6 | TGTGCCAGCAGCTTGGTTCCCAGGCCGCAAGAGACCCAGTACTTC | CASSLVPRPQETQYF
few | NA | TRBJ1-4 | TRBV29-1 | TGCAGCGTACAGACTGTTGAAAAACTGTTTTTT | CSVQTVEKLFF
NA | TRBD2 | TRBJ2-7 | TRBV7-9 | TGTGCCAGCAGATCGGGGGGGGAGCAGTACTTC | CASRSGGEQYF
few | NA | TRBJ1-1 | TRBV5-5 | TGTGCCAGCAGCTTAAAGGACACTGAAGCTTTCTTT | CASSLKDTEAFF
few | NA | TRBJ1-4 | TRBV7-2 | TGTGCCAGCAGCTTAACCCGATCCGGTTATAATGAAAAACTGTTTTTT | CASSLTRSGYNEKLFF
NA | NA | TRBJ2-7 | TRBV14 | TGTGCCAGCAGCCAACACCCGGTTGGGGTCTACGAGCAGTACTTC | CASSQHPVGVYEQYF